This T cell receptor beta chain originates from a study of blood T cell repertoires in COVID-19. About the research overall: COVID-19 samples from acute and convalescent phases originated in the United States, Italy and Spain. Sample material is recorded as cDNA or gDNA derived from T cells, B-cell-depleted T cells, or PBMCs.

By frequency in the sample, this clone is medium-sized. This sample includes further DNA sequences coding for the same CDR3. The data were produced by immunoSEQ multiplex PCR, yet TCRdb's version contains in-frame clones alone and is incomplete. The data show about 270,000 clones, about 85% seen once. Germline V gives CDR1 MNHEY, CDR2 SMNVEV (reference sequence). J was trimmed by 7 bases and V by 5 bases; bases with no gene match: 9. CDR3 length: 15 residues. This receptor was obtained from a woman between 45 and 65 years old with active or convalescent COVID-19. The chain joins TRBV27 to TRBJ2-1; 9 bases fit TRBD2. Sequences were obtained from peripheral blood. The CDR3 is CASSPLAGGGNEQFF. Here the CDR3 DNA reads TGTGCCAGCAGTCCCCTGGCGGGAGGGGGGAATGAGCAGTTCTTC.